The TCR beta chain under discussion was sequenced for a study of blood T cell repertoires in COVID-19. Study background: PBMCs, B-cell-depleted T cells, or T cells provided the cDNA or gDNA that made up the material.

Those who participated ranged in age from about 18 to 89 years and resided in approximately 26 US areas. Cohorts were determined from participant-reported clinical history. In the original processing: Amplification of reference gene primers was used by the study to estimate nucleated cell counts. Sequencing used immunoSEQ multiplex PCR; TCRdb keeps in-frame clones, though not all of them. The DNA was the basis for D and trimming; V, J and clone size are from that table. The sample has 330,000 or so clones; over 75% are singletons. This clone was seen just once. The germline V gene encodes CDR1 SGHTA and CDR2 FQGNSA. The CDR3 loop spans 17 amino acids. V was pared by 3 bases and J by 2 bases, with 9 bases of the junction left unmatched.

V is TRBV7-2 and J is TRBJ1-5; 8 positions agree with TRBD1. This TCR derives from a woman aged 25-40 years who had recovered from COVID-19. The material sequenced was PBMCs or T cells enriched from blood (not recorded which). The CDR3 region is CASSLGQATFGNQPQHF. Here the CDR3 DNA reads TGTGCCAGCAGCTTGGGACAGGCGACTTTTGGCAATCAGCCCCAGCATTTT.